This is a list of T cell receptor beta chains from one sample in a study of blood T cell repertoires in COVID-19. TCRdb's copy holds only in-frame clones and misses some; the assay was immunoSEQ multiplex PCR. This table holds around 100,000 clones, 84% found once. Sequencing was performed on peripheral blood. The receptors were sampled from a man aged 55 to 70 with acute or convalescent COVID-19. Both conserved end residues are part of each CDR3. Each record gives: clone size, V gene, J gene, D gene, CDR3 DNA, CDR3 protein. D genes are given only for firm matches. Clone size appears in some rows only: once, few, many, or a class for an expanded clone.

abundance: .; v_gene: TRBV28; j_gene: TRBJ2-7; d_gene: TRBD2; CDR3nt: TGTGCCAGCAGCCCGACTCGGGCTAGCGGGGCATCCTACGAGCAGTACTTC; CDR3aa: CASSPTRASGASYEQYF
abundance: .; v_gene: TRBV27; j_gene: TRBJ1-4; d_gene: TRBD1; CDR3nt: TGTGCCAGCAGTTTTCCGGGACAGGGGAGTGAAAAACTGTTTTTT; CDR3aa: CASSFPGQGSEKLFF
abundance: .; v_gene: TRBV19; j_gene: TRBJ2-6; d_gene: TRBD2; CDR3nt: TGTGCCAGTAGTATGAGCGGGGCTGGGGCCAACGTCCTGACTTTC; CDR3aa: CASSMSGAGANVLTF
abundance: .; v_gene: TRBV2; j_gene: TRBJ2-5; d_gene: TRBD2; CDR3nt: TGTGCCAGCAGTGAGACTAGCGGGCGCCAAGAGACCCAGTACTTC; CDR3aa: CASSETSGRQETQYF
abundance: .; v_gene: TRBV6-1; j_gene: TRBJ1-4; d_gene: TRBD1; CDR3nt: TGTGCCAGCAGTACGACAGGGGGTTGGGAAAAACTGTTTTTT; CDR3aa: CASSTTGGWEKLFF
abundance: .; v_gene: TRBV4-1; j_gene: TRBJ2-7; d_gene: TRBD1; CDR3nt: TGCGCCAGCAGCCAAAGAGAGGGGGCATCCGCATACGAGCAGTACTTC; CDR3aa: CASSQREGASAYEQYF
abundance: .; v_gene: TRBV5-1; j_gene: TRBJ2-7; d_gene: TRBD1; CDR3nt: TGCGCCAGCAGCCCGGACAGGGTTCCCTACGAGCAGTACTTC; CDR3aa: CASSPDRVPYEQYF
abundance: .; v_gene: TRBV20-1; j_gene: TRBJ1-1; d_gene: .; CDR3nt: TGCAGTGCTAGTGAAAGGGGAGGTTCGAACACTGAAGCTTTCTTT; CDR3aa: CSASERGGSNTEAFF
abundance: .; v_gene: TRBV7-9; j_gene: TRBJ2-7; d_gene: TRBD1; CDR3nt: TGTGCCAGCAGCTTAGAGACAGGGAACGAGCAGTACTTC; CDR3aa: CASSLETGNEQYF
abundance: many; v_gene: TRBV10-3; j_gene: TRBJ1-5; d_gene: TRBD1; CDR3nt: TGTGCCATCAGTGATTCGGGTGGTGGGACAGGGGGCGTCGGCAATCAGCCCCAGCATTTT; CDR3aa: CAISDSGGGTGGVGNQPQHF
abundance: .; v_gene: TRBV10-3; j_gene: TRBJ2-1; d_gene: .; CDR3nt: TGTGCCATCAGTGGCAGTGGGGGGTCCGGCGATGAGCAGTTCTTC; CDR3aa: CAISGSGGSGDEQFF
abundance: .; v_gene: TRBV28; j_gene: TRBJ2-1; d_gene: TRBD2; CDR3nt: TGTGCCAGCAGCCCCGGGGGGGTATACAATGAGCAGTTCTTC; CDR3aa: CASSPGGVYNEQFF
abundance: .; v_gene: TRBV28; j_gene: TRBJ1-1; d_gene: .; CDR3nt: TGTGCCAGCCGGCGACAGGAAGACACTGAAGCTTTCTTT; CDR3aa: CASRRQEDTEAFF
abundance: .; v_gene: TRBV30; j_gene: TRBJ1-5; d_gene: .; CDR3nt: TGTGCCTGGAGTTCCGAGATCGGGCAGGGAAGTCAGCCCCAGCATTTT; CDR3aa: CAWSSEIGQGSQPQHF
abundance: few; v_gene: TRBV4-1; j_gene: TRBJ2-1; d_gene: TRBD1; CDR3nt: TGCGCCTCTCGGGGGACAGGGTTAGGCGAGCAGTTCTTC; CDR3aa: CASRGTGLGEQFF
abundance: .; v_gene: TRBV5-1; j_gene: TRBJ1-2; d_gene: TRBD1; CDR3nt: TGCGCCAGCAGCTCCTTGGGCGGGCAGGGGGCTAACTATGGCTACACCTTC; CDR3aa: CASSSLGGQGANYGYTF
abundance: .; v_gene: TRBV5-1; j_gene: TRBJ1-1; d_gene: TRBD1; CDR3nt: TGCGCCAGCAGTCGGACAGGGGAAACTGAAGCTTTCTTT; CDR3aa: CASSRTGETEAFF
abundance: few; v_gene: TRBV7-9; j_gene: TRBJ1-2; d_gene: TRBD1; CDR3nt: TGTGCCAGCAGCTCGGGACTAGACAGGGTCTATGGCTACACCTTC; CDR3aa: CASSSGLDRVYGYTF
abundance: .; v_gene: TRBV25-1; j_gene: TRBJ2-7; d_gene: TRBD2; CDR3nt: TGTGCCAGCAGTGAGGGGAGGGTTGAGCAGTACTTC; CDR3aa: CASSEGRVEQYF
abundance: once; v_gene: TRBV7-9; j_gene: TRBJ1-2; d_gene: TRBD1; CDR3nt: TGTGCCATCGAGTCCCGGGACAGCTATGGCTACACCTTC; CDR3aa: CAIESRDSYGYTF
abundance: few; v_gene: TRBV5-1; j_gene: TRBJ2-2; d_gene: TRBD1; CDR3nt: TGCGCCAGCAGCCCGGATGGGACAGGGAACACCGGGGAGCTGTTTTTT; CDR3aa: CASSPDGTGNTGELFF
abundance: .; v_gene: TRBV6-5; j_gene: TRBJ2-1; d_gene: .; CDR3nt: TGTGCCAGCAGCCACCCACAGGGATCGGAGAATGAGCAGTTCTTC; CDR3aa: CASSHPQGSENEQFF
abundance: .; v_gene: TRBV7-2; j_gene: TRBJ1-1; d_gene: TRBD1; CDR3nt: TGTGCCAGCAGCCCACAAAGGGGACAGGGGCCTGAAGCTTTCTTT; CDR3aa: CASSPQRGQGPEAFF
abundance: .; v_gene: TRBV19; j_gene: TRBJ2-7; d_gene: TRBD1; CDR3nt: TGTGCCAGTACCGGGACAGCCTATTACGAGCAGTACTTC; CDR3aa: CASTGTAYYEQYF
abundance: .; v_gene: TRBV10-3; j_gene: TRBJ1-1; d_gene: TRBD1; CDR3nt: TGTGCCATCAGTCGGACAGGGGGCCTCACTGAAGCTTTCTTT; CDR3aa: CAISRTGGLTEAFF
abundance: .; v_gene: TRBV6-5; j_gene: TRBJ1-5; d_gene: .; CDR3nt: TGTGCCAGCAGCGAGGGGAGGAATCAGCCCCAGCATTTT; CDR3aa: CASSEGRNQPQHF
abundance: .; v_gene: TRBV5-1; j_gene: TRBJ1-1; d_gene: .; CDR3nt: TGCGCCAGCTCGGTGGCGGGGATGAACACTGAAGCTTTCTTT; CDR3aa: CASSVAGMNTEAFF
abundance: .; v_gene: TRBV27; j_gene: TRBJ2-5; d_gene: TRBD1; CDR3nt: TGTGCCAGCCACAGGGGTAGGGAGACCCAGTACTTC; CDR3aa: CASHRGRETQYF
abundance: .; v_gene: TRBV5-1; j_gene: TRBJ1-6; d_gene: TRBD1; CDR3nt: TGCGCCAGCAGCGACTTCAGGGGGAAAGTCAATTCACCCCTCCACTTT; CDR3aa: CASSDFRGKVNSPLHF
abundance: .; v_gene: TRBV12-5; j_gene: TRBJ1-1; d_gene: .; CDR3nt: TGTGCTAGTGGTTTGGGCCAAACATCGGGGATAGGTTTCTTT; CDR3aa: CASGLGQTSGIGFF
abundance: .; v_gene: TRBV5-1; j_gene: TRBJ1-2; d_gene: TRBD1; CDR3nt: TGCGCCAGCAGCGACGGACAGGGGGCAGGGGGCTACACCTTC; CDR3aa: CASSDGQGAGGYTF
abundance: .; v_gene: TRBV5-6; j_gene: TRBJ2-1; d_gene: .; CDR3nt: TGTGCCAGCAGCATTGGACAGTTCTACAATGAGCAGTTCTTC; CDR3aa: CASSIGQFYNEQFF
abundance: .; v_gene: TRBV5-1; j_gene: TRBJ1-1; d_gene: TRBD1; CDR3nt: TGCGCCAGCAGCTTGGGGACAGGCGCACCTGAAGCTTTCTTT; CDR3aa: CASSLGTGAPEAFF
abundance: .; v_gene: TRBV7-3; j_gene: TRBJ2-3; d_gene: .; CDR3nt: TGTGCCAGCAGTACAGGGAGTAGCACAGATACGCAGTATTTT; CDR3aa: CASSTGSSTDTQYF
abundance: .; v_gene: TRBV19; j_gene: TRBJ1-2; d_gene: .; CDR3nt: TGTGCCAGTCAACGGAACAAACAGGGTACGTCGAACTATGGCTACACCTTC; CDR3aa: CASQRNKQGTSNYGYTF
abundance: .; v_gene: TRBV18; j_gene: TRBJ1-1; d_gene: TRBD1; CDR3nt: TGTGCCAGCTCCCCTGACAGGGTAAACACTGAAGCTTTCTTT; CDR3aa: CASSPDRVNTEAFF
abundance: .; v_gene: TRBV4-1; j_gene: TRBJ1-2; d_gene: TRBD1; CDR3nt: TGCGCCAGCAGCCAGACAGGGTCGGGCTATGGCTACACCTTC; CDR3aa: CASSQTGSGYGYTF
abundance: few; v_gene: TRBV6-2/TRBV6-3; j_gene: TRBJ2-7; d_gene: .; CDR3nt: TGTGCCAGCAGTTACGTCCTTACAGGGTCGGTTAAGAACGAGCAGTACTTC; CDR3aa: CASSYVLTGSVKNEQYF
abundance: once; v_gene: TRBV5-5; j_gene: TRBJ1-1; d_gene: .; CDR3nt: TGTGCCAGCAGCCATCGACAGTTCACTGAAGCTTTCTTT; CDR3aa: CASSHRQFTEAFF
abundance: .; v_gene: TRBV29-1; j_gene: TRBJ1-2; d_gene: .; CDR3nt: TGCAGCGTTCGGAGTTCGTTTGGCTACACCTTC; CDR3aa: CSVRSSFGYTF
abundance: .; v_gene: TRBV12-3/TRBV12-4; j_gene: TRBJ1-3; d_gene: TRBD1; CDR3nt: TGTGCCAGCAGTACCGACAGGGGCACCATATATTTT; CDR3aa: CASSTDRGTIYF
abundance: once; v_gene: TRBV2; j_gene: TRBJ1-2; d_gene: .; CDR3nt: TGTGCCAGCAGTCCCTTCGCGGCAGCGGGGGGCTACACCTTC; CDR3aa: CASSPFAAAGGYTF
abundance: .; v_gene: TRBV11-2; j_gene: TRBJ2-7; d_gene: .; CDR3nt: TGTGCCAGCAGCTTAGAGAGGAGCCCAGCCTACGAGCAGTACTTC; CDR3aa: CASSLERSPAYEQYF
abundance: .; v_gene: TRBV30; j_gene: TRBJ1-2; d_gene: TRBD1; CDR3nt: TGTGCCTTAAGCTACAGGGGGCTCTATGGCTACACCTTC; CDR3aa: CALSYRGLYGYTF
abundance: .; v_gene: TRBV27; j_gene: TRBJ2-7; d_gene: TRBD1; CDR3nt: TGTGCCAGCAGTTCTATAGGACAGGGAAACGAGCAGTACTTC; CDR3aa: CASSSIGQGNEQYF
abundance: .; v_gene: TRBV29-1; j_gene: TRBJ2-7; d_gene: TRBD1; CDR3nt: TGCAGCGTTGAAGGAGGGACAGGGGGAAACTACGAGCAGTACTTC; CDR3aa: CSVEGGTGGNYEQYF
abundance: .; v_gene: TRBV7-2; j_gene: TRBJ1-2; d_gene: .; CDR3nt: TGTGCCAGCAGCCCAAAGGCAGGACTACTCGGCTATGGCTACACCTTC; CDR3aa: CASSPKAGLLGYGYTF
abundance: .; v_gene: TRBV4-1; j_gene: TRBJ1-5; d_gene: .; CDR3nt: TGCGCCAGCAGCCAGCGACAGGCCAATCAGCCCCAGCATTTT; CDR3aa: CASSQRQANQPQHF
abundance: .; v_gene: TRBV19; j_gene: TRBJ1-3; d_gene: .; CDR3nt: TGTGCCACCGAGGTTAAAGGGGGATCTGGAAACACCATATATTTT; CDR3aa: CATEVKGGSGNTIYF
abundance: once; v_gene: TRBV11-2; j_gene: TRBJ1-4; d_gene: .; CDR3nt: TGTGCCAGCAGCTTAGTTGGAGGGAGCACTAATGAAAAACTGTTTTTT; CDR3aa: CASSLVGGSTNEKLFF
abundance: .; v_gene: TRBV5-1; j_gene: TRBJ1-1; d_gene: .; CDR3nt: TGCGCCAGCAGCTTGTCCCCGGGGAGTACTGAAGCTTTCTTT; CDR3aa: CASSLSPGSTEAFF
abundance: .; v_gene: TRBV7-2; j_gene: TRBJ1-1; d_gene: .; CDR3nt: TGTGCCAGCAGCTTAGACGGAGTGAACACTGAAGCTTTCTTT; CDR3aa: CASSLDGVNTEAFF
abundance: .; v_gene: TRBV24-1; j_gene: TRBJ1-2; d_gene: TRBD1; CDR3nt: TGTGCCACCAGTGAGGACAGGGTTAATGGCTACACCTTC; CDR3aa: CATSEDRVNGYTF
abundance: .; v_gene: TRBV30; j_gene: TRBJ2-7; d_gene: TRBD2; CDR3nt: TGTGCCTGGAGTGTGGGGACTACCTACGAGCAGTACTTC; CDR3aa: CAWSVGTTYEQYF
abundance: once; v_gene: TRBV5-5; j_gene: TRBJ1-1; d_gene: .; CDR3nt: TGTGCCAGCAGCTTGATGTCAGGGTTAAACACTGAAGCTTTCTTT; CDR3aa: CASSLMSGLNTEAFF
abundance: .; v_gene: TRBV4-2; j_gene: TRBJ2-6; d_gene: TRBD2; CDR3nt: TGTGCCAGCAGCCAAGAGTCTCTAGCGGGAGCTGGGGCCAACGTCCTGACTTTC; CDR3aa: CASSQESLAGAGANVLTF
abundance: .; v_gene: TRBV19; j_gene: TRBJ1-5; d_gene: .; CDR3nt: TGTGCCAGTAGTATAGCCGGGGGCAATCAGCCCCAGCATTTT; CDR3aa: CASSIAGGNQPQHF